This paragraph covers one T cell receptor (beta chain) sequence. The antigen remains undetermined. The protocol was immunoSEQ multiplex PCR, while the TCRdb copy is restricted to in-frame clones and leaves out a portion. The table lists approximately 270,000 clones, just over 85% of them singletons, with around 1% in the top ten. The data originate from a study of cytomegalovirus exposure and HLA in healthy donors. Study overall: In a later analysis, the roughly 120 validation repertoires were reported to have used the same platform as the 650 to 800 first-cohort repertoires.

While the first cohort had over 650 subjects, the donors belonged to the separate validation cohort of roughly 120 subjects. General observations from the study: Published work reported that the classifier diagnosed cytomegalovirus status with high specificity and sensitivity. A few chains linked to CMV were shown in vitro to be specific for CMV antigens.

The V and J ends lost 0 bases and 4 bases, in that order; junction bases with no gene match: 7. Germline CDR1 reads SGHNT; CDR2 reads YYREEE (reference sequence). The CDR3 totals 16 residues. This receptor was obtained from a woman aged 18-30 years in good health and CMV-seronegative. The sequenced sample was PBMCs. The chain uses TRBV5-4 and TRBJ2-3; 8 bases are shared with TRBD2. The CDR3: CASSLGGLGFADTQYF. CDR3 in DNA: TGTGCCAGCAGCTTGGGGGGACTAGGTTTCGCAGATACGCAGTATTTT.